The sequence of this TCR beta chain was determined in a study of shared clonotypes between healthy human individuals. Each subset's genomic DNA was shared equally among a number of immunoSEQ plates. As originally analysed: Filtering differed because ImmunoSEQ produced junction-only sequences that carried no quality scores. TCRdb keeps only in-frame clones here, not all; method: immunoSEQ multiplex PCR. D and trimming were read from the DNA, whereas the V and J calls and clone size are those reported in that table. The sample has about 480,000 clones; nearly 80% are singletons. Whole-study results and caveats: Genetic and exposure-history diversity was limited by the few donors.

The CDR3 contains 17 residues. Germline trimming cut 8 bases from V and 4 bases from J; bases unmatched to any gene: 8. Germline lookup yields CDR1 ENHRY and CDR2 SYGVKD. This clone was found once. The target antigen is unknown. Donors were healthy HIV-negative adults without recently reported acute infections or vaccinations. The clonotype was recovered from a woman aged 40 to 50 in good health. Some clones in this sample may be carry-over from other donors' samples. Sequencing was carried out using PBMCs. This chain joins TRBV10-3 and TRBJ2-2; 15 bases are shared with TRBD2. The CDR3 sequence is CAIARTSGRVITGELFF. CDR3 bases: TGTGCCATCGCCAGGACTAGCGGGAGGGTAATCACCGGGGAGCTGTTTTTT.